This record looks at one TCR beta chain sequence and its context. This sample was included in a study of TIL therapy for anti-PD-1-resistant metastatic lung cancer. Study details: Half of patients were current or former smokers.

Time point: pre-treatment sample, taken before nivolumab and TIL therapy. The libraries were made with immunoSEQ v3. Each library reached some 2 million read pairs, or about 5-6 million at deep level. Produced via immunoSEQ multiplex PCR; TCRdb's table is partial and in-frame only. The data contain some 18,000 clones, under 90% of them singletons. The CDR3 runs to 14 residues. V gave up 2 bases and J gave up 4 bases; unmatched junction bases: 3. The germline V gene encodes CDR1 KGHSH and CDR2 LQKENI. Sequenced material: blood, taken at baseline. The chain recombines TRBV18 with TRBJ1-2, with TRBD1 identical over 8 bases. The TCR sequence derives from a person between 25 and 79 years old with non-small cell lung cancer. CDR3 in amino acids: CASSPGTGPYGYTF. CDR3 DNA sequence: TGTGCCAGCTCACCAGGGACAGGACCCTATGGCTACACCTTC.